This TCR beta chain was retrieved from a study of blood T cell repertoires in COVID-19. Trimming shortened V by 7 bases and J by 6 bases, and 8 bases separated the two germline ends. The CDR3 is 11 amino acids. CDR1 and CDR2 from the germline V gene are LNHDA and SQIVND (reference sequence). Participants reported their clinical history, and cohort assignment relied on those reports. Data came from immunoSEQ multiplex PCR; TCRdb stores just in-frame clones and leaves some out. The profile shows roughly 230,000 clones, approximately 81% of them singletons. Material for sequencing was PBMCs or T cells enriched from blood (not recorded which). The chain has TRBV19 and TRBJ2-3, with D maybe TRBD2 (5 bases). This TCR came from a woman in her fifties or sixties who had been exposed to COVID-19. CDR3: CASTGFDTQYF. CDR3 in DNA: TGTGCCAGTACGGGGTTTGATACGCAGTATTTT.